This T cell receptor (beta chain) was sequenced during a study of blood T cell repertoires in COVID-19. CDR1 and CDR2 from the germline V gene are LNHDA and SQIVND (reference sequence). Trimming pared 7 bases from V and 7 bases from J, leaving 8 bases between. The CDR3 extends over 11 amino acids. Libraries were prepared by immunoSEQ multiplex PCR; TCRdb keeps only in-frame clonotypes and omits some of them. The table has about 210,000 clones, 70% to 90% seen once. The chain carries TRBV19 and TRBJ2-1; the D gene is possibly TRBD2 (5 bases). The sample consisted of peripheral blood. The receptor comes from a man aged 18 to 29 with active or convalescent COVID-19. The CDR3 DNA follows: TGTGCCAGTACCAGGAGGAATGAGCAGTTCTTC. This translates into CASTRRNEQFF.